This T cell receptor (beta chain) was retrieved from a study of blood T cell repertoires in COVID-19. Overall study context: Sites across the United States, Italy and Spain contributed samples from acute and convalescent COVID-19.

The assay was immunoSEQ multiplex PCR, and TCRdb's table has in-frame clones only and misses some. This table holds approximately 330,000 clones, 80% to 90% found once. CDR1 is SGHTA and CDR2 is FQGNSA in the germline V gene. The V and J ends lost 1 base and 8 bases respectively, with 18 bases between them. The CDR3 extends over 16 amino acids. This chain joins TRBV7-2 and TRBJ1-5; a possible D gene is TRBD1 (6 bases). The sequenced sample was PBMCs or T cells enriched from blood (not recorded which). The sequence was collected from a woman between 40 and 50 years old with acute COVID-19. CDR3 amino acids: CASSLGSARGREPQHF. The CDR3 bases are TGTGCCAGCAGCTTAGGGTCGGCCAGGGGTCGGGAGCCCCAGCATTTT.